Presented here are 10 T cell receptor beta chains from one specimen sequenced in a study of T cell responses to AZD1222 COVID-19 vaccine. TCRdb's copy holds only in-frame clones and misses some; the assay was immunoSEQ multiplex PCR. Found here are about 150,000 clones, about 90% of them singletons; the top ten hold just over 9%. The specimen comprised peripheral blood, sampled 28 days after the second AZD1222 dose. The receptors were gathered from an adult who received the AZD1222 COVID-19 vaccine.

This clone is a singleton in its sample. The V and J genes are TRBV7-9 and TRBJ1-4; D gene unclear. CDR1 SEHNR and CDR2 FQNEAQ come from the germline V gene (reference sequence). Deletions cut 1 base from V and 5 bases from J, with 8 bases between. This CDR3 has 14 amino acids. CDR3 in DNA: TGTGCCAGCAGCTTAGTAGACACCAATGAAAAACTGTTTTTT. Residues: CASSLVDTNEKLFF.

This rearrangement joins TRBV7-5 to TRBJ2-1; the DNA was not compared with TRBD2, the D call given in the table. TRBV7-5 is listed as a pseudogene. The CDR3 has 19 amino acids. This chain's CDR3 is CARSLDKKAGGNSYNEQFF. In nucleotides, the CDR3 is TGTGCCAGAAGCTTAGACAAGAAAGCGGGAGGCAACTCCTACAATGAGCAGTTCTTC.

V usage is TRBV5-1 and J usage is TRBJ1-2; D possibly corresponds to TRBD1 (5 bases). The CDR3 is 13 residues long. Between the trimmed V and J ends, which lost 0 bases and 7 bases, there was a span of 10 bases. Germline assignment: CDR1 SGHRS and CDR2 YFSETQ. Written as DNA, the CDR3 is TGCGCCAGCAGCTTGGAGGCAGGGTCTGGCTACACCTTC. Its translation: CASSLEAGSGYTF.

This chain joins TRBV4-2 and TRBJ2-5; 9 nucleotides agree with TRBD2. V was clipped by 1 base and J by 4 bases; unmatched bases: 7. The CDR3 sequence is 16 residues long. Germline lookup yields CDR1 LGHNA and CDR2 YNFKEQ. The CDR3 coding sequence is TGTGCCAGCAGCCAAGCTTCAGCGGGAGGAGGAGAGACCCAGTACTTC. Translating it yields CASSQASAGGGETQYF.

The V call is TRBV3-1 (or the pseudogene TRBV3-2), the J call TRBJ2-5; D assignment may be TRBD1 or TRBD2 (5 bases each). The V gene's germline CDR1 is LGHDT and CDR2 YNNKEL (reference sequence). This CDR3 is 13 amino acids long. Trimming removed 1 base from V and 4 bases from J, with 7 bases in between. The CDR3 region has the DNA TGTGCCAGCAGCCAAGGGGGGTTAGAGACCCAGTACTTC. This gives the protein CASSQGGLETQYF.

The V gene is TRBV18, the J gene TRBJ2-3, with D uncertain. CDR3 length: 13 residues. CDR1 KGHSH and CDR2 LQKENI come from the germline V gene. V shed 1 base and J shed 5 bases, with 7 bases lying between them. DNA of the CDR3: TGTGCCAGCTCACCACGGCTGGAAGATACGCAGTATTTT. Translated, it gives CASSPRLEDTQYF.

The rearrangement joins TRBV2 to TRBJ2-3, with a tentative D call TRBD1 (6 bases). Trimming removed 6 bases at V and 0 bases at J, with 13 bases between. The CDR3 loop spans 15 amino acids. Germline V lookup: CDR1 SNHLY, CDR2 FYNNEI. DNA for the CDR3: TGTGCCAGCAGCCGGGACACCACTAGCACAGATACGCAGTATTTT. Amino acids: CASSRDTTSTDTQYF.

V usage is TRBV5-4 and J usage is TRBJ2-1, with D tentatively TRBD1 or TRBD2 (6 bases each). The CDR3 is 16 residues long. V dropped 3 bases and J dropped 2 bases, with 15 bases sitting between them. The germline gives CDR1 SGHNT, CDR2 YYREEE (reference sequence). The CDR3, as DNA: TGTGCCAGCAGCTGGGGGTCGGGGGCCACCTACAATGAGCAGTTCTTC. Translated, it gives CASSWGSGATYNEQFF.

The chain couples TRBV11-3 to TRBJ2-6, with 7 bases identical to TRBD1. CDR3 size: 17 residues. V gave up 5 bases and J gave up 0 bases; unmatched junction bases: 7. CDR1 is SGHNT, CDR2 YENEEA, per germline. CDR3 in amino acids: CASSPSTGDSGANVLTF. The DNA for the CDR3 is TGTGCCAGCAGCCCTTCCACAGGGGACTCTGGGGCCAACGTCCTGACTTTC.

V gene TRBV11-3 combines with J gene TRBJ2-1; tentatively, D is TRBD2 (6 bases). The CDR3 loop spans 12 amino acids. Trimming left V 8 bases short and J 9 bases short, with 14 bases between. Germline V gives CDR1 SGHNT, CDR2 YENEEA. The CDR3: CASSRTRGEQFF. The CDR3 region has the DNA TGTGCCAGCTCACGGACGCGGGGTGAGCAGTTCTTC.